The TCR beta chain described here comes from a study of OX40 agonist ivuxolimab in advanced cancers. Looking at the study overall: Patients were dosed intravenously with ivuxolimab at 0.01 to 10 mg/kg every 2 weeks.

Profiled with immunoSEQ multiplex PCR; TCRdb holds only in-frame clones, not every one. The data contain some 45,000 clones, around nine tenths of them singletons. CDR1 and CDR2 (germline): SEHNR, FQNEAQ (reference sequence). This CDR3 is built from 15 residues. V was shortened by 5 bases and J by 1 base, with 12 bases between the two germline ends. The sample in question was CD4+ or CD8+ T cells sorted from blood, obtained in a trial of the OX40 agonist ivuxolimab. The chain links TRBV7-9 to TRBJ1-5, with D perhaps matching TRBD1 (5 bases). The sequence was obtained from an adult with an advanced solid tumor such as melanoma, head and neck, liver or kidney cancer. In nucleotides, the CDR3 is TGTGCCAGCAGCCTTGCCAGGGAGAGCAATCAGCCCCAGCATTTT. It specifies CASSLARESNQPQHF.